This T cell receptor beta chain was observed in a study of a mutant IDH1 vaccine in newly diagnosed glioma. Profiling relied on immunoSEQ multiplex PCR, and the TCRdb table lists in-frame clones only, not all of them. The repertoire holds around 130,000 clones, with about four fifths as singletons. The CDR3 is 20 residues long. Time point: week 11, during vaccination. Every vaccination contained 300 ug of the mutant IDH1 20-mer peptide and was paired with topical imiquimod. Notes on this clone: What it recognizes is unknown.

The chain couples TRBV21-1 to TRBJ2-2. TRBV21-1 is an annotated pseudogene. The TCR comes from a man aged 40-50 years with glioma. Sequencing used PBMCs, obtained from a glioma patient whose treatment included an IDH1 peptide vaccine. The CDR3 DNA reads TGTGCCAGCAGCAAAGCGGCCAGGGCGACTGGGACGGAGAACACCGGGGAGCTGTTTTTT. Protein product: CASSKAARATGTENTGELFF.